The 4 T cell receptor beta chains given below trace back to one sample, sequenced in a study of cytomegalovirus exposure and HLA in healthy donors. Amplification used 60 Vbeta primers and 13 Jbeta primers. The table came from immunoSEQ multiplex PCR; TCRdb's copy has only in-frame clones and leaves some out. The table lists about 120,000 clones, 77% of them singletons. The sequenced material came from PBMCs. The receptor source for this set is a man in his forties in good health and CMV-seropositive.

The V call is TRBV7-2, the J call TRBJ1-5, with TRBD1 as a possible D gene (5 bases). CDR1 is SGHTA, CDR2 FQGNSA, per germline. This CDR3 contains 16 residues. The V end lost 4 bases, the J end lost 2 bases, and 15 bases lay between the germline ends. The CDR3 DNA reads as TGTGCCAGCAGCTCCACCGGGACTCGTGGCAATCAGCCCCAGCATTTT. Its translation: CASSSTGTRGNQPQHF.

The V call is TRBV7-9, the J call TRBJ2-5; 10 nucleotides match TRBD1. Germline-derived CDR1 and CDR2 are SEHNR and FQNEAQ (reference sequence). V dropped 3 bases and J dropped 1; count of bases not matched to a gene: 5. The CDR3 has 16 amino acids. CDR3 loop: CASSFRDRGPQETQYF. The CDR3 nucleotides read TGTGCCAGCAGCTTTCGAGACAGGGGGCCCCAAGAGACCCAGTACTTC.

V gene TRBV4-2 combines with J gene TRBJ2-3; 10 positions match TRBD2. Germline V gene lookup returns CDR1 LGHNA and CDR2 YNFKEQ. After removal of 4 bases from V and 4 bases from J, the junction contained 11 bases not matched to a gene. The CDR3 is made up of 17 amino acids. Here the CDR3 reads CASSPSPVAGGPDTQYF. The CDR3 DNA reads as TGTGCCAGCAGCCCCTCCCCAGTAGCGGGGGGCCCAGATACGCAGTATTTT.

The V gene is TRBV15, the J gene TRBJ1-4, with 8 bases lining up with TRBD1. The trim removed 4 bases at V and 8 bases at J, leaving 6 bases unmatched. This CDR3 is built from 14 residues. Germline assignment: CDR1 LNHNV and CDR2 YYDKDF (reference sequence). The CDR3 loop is CATSTRTGYEKLFF. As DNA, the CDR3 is TGTGCCACCAGCACCAGGACAGGGTACGAAAAACTGTTTTTT.